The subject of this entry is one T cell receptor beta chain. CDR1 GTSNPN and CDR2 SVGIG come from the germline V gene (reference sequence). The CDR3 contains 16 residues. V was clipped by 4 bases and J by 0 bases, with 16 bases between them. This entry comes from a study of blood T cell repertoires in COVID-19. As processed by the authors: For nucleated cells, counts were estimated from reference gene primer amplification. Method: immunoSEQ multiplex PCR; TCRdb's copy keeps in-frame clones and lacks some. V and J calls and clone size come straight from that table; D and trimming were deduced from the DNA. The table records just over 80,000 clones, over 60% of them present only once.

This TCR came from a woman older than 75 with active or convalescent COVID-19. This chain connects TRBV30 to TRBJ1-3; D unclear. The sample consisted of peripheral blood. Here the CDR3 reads CAWTAVGVYSGNTIYF. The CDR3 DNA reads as TGTGCCTGGACTGCGGTCGGGGTCTACTCTGGAAACACCATATATTTT.